The 31 T cell receptor beta chains listed next were all sequenced from one sample in a study of kidney transplant recipient with SARS-CoV-2 infection. TCRdb redid the calling of the reads with MiXCR, one entry per CDR3 protein. The sample has about 240,000 distinct CDR3 sequences; more than 25% are singletons. The sequenced sample was a blood sample, obtained at baseline and on roughly day 110 from a kidney transplant recipient. The receptors come from a male patient in his thirties who had COVID-19 and was a kidney transplant recipient. Some T cells may have come from the graft donor.

As concerns this clonotype: A read error may explain this, as a much larger clone is one base away. The chain links TRBV7-2 to TRBJ2-3; TRBD2 matches 11 bases. Unmatched junction bases numbered 3, after V lost 0 bases and J lost 4 bases. Germline V gives CDR1 SGHTA, CDR2 FQGNSA. This CDR3 is built from 16 residues. This CDR3 is CASSLAGTSGADTQYF. The CDR3 DNA follows: TGTGCCAGCAGCTTAGCGGGGACTAGCGGCGCAGATACGCAGTATTTT.

This clonotype was observed many times. CDR3 DNA sequence: TGTGCCAGCAGCTCGCCGGGACAGGGAATCGTCCGGCAGACCTACAATGAGCAGTTCTTC. It codes for CASSSPGQGIVRQTYNEQFF. This sequence joins TRBV5-6 and TRBJ2-1; 9 bases map to TRBD1. The CDR3 loop spans 20 amino acids. Trimming took 3 bases from V and 2 from J; bases not matched to a gene: 18. From germline, CDR1 is SGHDT and CDR2 YYEEEE.

A word on this clonotype: This may stem from a read error, because a much larger clone lies one nucleotide away. V gene TRBV7-7 combines with J gene TRBJ1-2, with unresolved D. The germline CDR1 and CDR2 sequences are SSHAT and FNYEAQ (reference sequence). V was trimmed by 5 bases and J by 4 bases, leaving 23 bases between them. The CDR3 has 17 residues. CDR3 region: CASSVNIKCRKTYGYTF. As DNA, the CDR3 is TGTGCCAGCAGCGTGAACATTAAGTGCCGAAAGACCTATGGCTACACCTTC.

This clonotype was observed at least ten times. The genes are TRBV20-1 and TRBJ1-4; tentative D call: TRBD1 (6 bases). This CDR3 region has 12 residues. The V gene lost 5 bases and the J gene lost 8 bases, with 12 bases spanning the gap. From germline, CDR1 is DFQATT and CDR2 SNEGSKA (reference sequence). The CDR3 spells CSAAPGGEKLFF. The CDR3 DNA follows: TGCAGTGCTGCTCCGGGGGGCGAAAAACTGTTTTTT.

This clonotype was counted once. With only one base between it and a far larger clone, this is likely a read error. This chain links TRBV18 with TRBJ2-4; 9 bases match TRBD2. The DNA end lines up better with TRBJ2-5; the J call may be wrong. The CDR3 is 16 amino acids. Germline-derived CDR1 and CDR2 are KGHSH and LQKENI. Here the CDR3 reads CASSPPGLAIQETQYF. The CDR3, as DNA: TGTGCCAGCTCACCTCCGGGACTAGCAATCCAAGAGACCCAGTACTTC.

To note about this clonotype: Given a much more abundant clone one base away, this may be a read error. This sequence joins TRBV7-2 and TRBJ2-3, with 9 bases aligning to TRBD2. From germline, CDR1 is SGHTA and CDR2 FQGNSA. This CDR3 is 15 amino acids long. CDR3 loop: CASSLDSGRPDRQYF. In DNA, the CDR3 is TGTGCCAGCAGCTTAGATAGCGGGAGACCAGATAGGCAGTATTTT.

This clonotype was seen at least ten times. The V and J genes are TRBV7-2 and TRBJ2-1; 9 bases fit TRBD1. This CDR3 has 15 residues. Germline values: CDR1 SGHTA, CDR2 FQGNSA. V shed 6 bases and J 4 bases; nucleotides not matched to a gene: 7. The CDR3 reads CASSSTGGGYNEQFF. For the CDR3, the DNA is TGTGCCAGCAGTTCAACAGGGGGCGGGTACAATGAGCAGTTCTTC.

This clonotype was recorded many times. V gene TRBV27 combines with J gene TRBJ2-5, with 9 bases aligning to TRBD2. The CDR3 sequence is 16 residues long. With V trimmed by 2 bases and J by 5 bases, 9 bases remained unmatched. CDR1 MNHEY and CDR2 SMNVEV come from the germline V gene (reference sequence). The CDR3 reads CASSLNGGGAGETQYF. For the CDR3, the DNA is TGTGCCAGCAGTTTAAACGGCGGGGGGGCCGGGGAGACCCAGTACTTC.

The chain joins TRBV20-1 to TRBJ2-3; D is unclear. V dropped 0 bases and J dropped 1 base, with 5 bases sitting between them. The CDR3 covers 13 residues. Per germline, CDR1 DFQATT and CDR2 SNEGSKA (reference sequence). CDR3 bases: TGCAGTGCTAGAGATCCTCGCACAGATACGCAGTATTTT. This gives the protein CSARDPRTDTQYF.

This clonotype was counted a few times. The rearrangement uses TRBV10-2 and TRBJ1-2; D is unresolved. The V gene's germline CDR1 is WSHSY and CDR2 SAAADI. V lost 5 bases and J lost 4, with 23 bases in between. The CDR3 runs 17 residues. CDR3 coding DNA: TGCGCCAGCAGTAGGCGGGTCACTTCTAGAAAGACCTATGGCTACACCTTC. This translates into CASSRRVTSRKTYGYTF.

This clonotype was found many times. CDR3 loop: CAWRDRDRGSEQYF. The CDR3 DNA reads TGTGCCTGGCGCGACCGGGACAGGGGATCCGAGCAGTACTTC. The chain carries TRBV30 and TRBJ2-7; TRBD1 aligns across 10 bases. This CDR3 spans 14 amino acids. From germline, CDR1 is GTSNPN and CDR2 SVGIG (reference sequence). With V trimmed by 5 bases and J by 6 bases, 10 bases remained unmatched.

The chain couples TRBV5-4 to TRBJ2-3, with 10 bases identical to TRBD2. The CDR3 has 15 amino acids. Trimming cost V 4 bases and J 4 bases; bases outside gene matches: 6. CDR1 SGHNT and CDR2 YYREEE come from the germline V gene (reference sequence). The CDR3: CASSPGTSDSDTQYF. CDR3 coding DNA: TGTGCCAGCAGCCCTGGGACTAGCGATTCAGATACGCAGTATTTT. Drawing the rest from reference TRBV5-4 and TRBJ2-3, the complete variable domain is ETGVTQSPTHLIKTRGQQVTLRCSSQSGHNTVSWYQQALGQGPQFIFQYYREEENGRGNFPPRFSGLQFPNYSSELNVNALELDDSALYLCASSPGTSDSDTQYFGPGTRLTVL.

The table lists this clonotype with many counts. The J gene is TRBJ1-2, the V gene TRBV20-1, with D unclear. Germline assignment: CDR1 DFQATT and CDR2 SNEGSKA (reference sequence). The CDR3 extends over 16 amino acids. Trimming removed 5 bases from V and 4 bases from J, with 23 bases in between. This CDR3 is CSADNKLFRKTYGYTF. Here the CDR3 DNA reads TGCAGTGCTGACAATAAGCTGTTTCGAAAGACCTATGGCTACACCTTC.

The rearrangement joins TRBV5-4 to TRBJ1-1; D might be TRBD1 (5 bases). Trimming left V 3 bases short and J 6 bases short, with 12 bases between. The CDR3 is made up of 13 amino acids. Looked up from germline, CDR1 is SGHNT and CDR2 is YYREEE (reference sequence). In DNA, the CDR3 is TGTGCCAGCAGCTCCCGGGGCTGGCCTGAAGCTTTCTTT. This sequence encodes CASSSRGWPEAFF.

This clonotype was recorded at least ten times. This sequence joins TRBV7-2 and TRBJ2-7; weak D call: TRBD1 (6 bases). Trimming removed 5 bases from V and 3 bases from J, with 17 bases in between. CDR1 is SGHTA and CDR2 is FQGNSA in the germline V gene. The CDR3 contains 15 residues. The CDR3 sequence is CASSEGAGTHYEQYF. CDR3 DNA sequence: TGTGCCAGCAGCGAGGGCGCCGGGACACACTACGAGCAGTACTTC.

Many counts were recorded for this clonotype. The chain combines TRBV11-3 with TRBJ1-1; D is ambiguous. V was pared by 6 bases and J by 11 bases, with 19 bases between. Germline V CDR1 and CDR2: SGHNT, YENEEA. The CDR3 loop spans 13 amino acids. CDR3 in amino acids: CASSSSSGRVAFF. The CDR3 DNA sequence: TGTGCCAGCAGTTCTTCTTCCGGGCGCGTGGCTTTCTTT.

Concerning this clonotype itself: A much larger clone differs by one base, so this may be a read error. CDR3 region: CASSNSCSTRKTYGYTF. CDR3 in DNA: TGTGCCAGCAGTAATTCTTGCTCTACGCGAAAGACCTATGGCTACACCTTC. J is TRBJ1-2 and V is TRBV6-5; no clear D gene. Germline CDR1 and CDR2: MNHEY and SVGAGI. V was pared by 5 bases and J by 4 bases, with 23 bases between. The CDR3 has 17 residues.

This clonotype appeared many times. This chain links TRBV20-1 with TRBJ2-7, with D maybe TRBD2 (5 bases). The germline V gene has CDR1 DFQATT and CDR2 SNEGSKA (reference sequence). With 3 bases removed from V and 7 bases from J, the gap between germline ends came to 13 bases. The CDR3 is made up of 12 amino acids. The CDR3 coding sequence is TGCAGTGCTAGTATGACTATGGTTGAGCAGTACTTC. Translation: CSASMTMVEQYF.

This clonotype was found many times. The chain uses TRBV30 and TRBJ2-7; TRBD1 matches 9 bases. Germline V gene data show CDR1 as GTSNPN and CDR2 as SVGIG (reference sequence). V trimming: 5 bases; J trimming: 1 base; junction bases outside the gene matches: 6. The CDR3 sequence is 14 residues long. CDR3 bases: TGTGCCTGGGCCACAGGGGGCGCGTCCTACGAGCAGTACTTC. As protein: CAWATGGASYEQYF. The whole variable domain, remainder taken from reference TRBV30 and TRBJ2-7, is SQTIHQWPATLVQPVGSPLSLECTVEGTSNPNLYWYRQAAGRGLQLLFYSVGIGQISSEVPQNLSASRPQDRQFILSSKKLLLSDSGFYLCAWATGGASYEQYFGPGTRLTVT.

This clonotype has ten or more counts. This chain uses TRBV7-2 with TRBJ2-1, with 7 positions matching TRBD1. The V gene end was trimmed by 0 bases and the J gene end by 4 bases; junction bases not matched to a gene: 6. The CDR3 is 16 residues long. Looked up from germline, CDR1 is SGHTA and CDR2 is FQGNSA. This CDR3 reads CASSLATGMGYNEQFF. Written as DNA, the CDR3 is TGTGCCAGCAGCTTAGCGACAGGGATGGGTTACAATGAGCAGTTCTTC. Looking up the rest from reference TRBV7-2 and TRBJ2-1 gives the full variable domain: GAGVSQSPSNKVTEKGKDVELRCDPISGHTALYWYRQSLGQGLEFLIYFQGNSAPDKSGLPSDRFSAERTGGSVSTLTIQRTQQEDSAVYLCASSLATGMGYNEQFFGPGTRLTVL.

For this clonotype: A much larger clone is a single base away; this may be a read error. Lacking the conserved final phenylalanine or tryptophan, this CDR3 likely reflects a read error. The chain joins TRBV11-2 to TRBJ2-4; D is unclear. The DNA end is more similar to TRBJ2-7, so the J call may be wrong. The CDR3 is made up of 13 amino acids. The germline V gene has CDR1 SGHAT and CDR2 FQNNGV. CDR3 coding DNA: TGTGCCAGCAGCTGGACGGATTCCTACGAGCAGTACTAC. This encodes CASSWTDSYEQYY.

Of note for this clonotype: A single base separates this from a much larger clone, so it may be a read error. The chain recombines TRBV7-2 with TRBJ1-1; TRBD1 matches at 7 bases. CDR1 and CDR2 (germline): SGHTA, FQGNSA. With 0 bases clipped from V and 13 bases from J, the junction kept 11 bases outside the gene matches. The CDR3 contains 14 residues. CDR3 DNA sequence: TGTGCCAGCAGCTTAGCGCAGGGGGGTAGGGTAGATTTCTTT. Translating gives CASSLAQGGRVDFF.

This clonotype has ten or more counts. The chain recombines TRBV27 with TRBJ2-1; 8 bases map to TRBD2. Germline assignment: CDR1 MNHEY and CDR2 SMNVEV (reference sequence). The CDR3 runs to 17 residues. Trimming cost V 1 base and J 7 bases; bases outside gene matches: 12. The CDR3 DNA reads TGTGCCAGCAGTTTATACGGGGGGGAGGGCCCTCGAAATGAGCAGTTCTTC. It yields the protein CASSLYGGEGPRNEQFF.

This clonotype was seen ten or more times. The chain couples TRBV6-2 or TRBV6-3 to TRBJ2-1; 10 bases are shared with TRBD1. Germline V gene sequence: CDR1 MNHEY, CDR2 SVGEGT. Unmatched junction bases numbered 17, after V lost 0 bases and J lost 0 bases. The CDR3 has 22 residues. The DNA for the CDR3 is TGTGCCAGCAGTTACTCACCCGGTGGGGACAGGGGACCCCAGAGCTCCTACAATGAGCAGTTCTTC. Protein sequence: CASSYSPGGDRGPQSSYNEQFF.

This clonotype was detected only a few times. This clone may be a read error of a much larger clone one base away. CDR3 bases: TGTGCCAGCGGCTTAACGGGGTCTAATCCTGCCGGGGAGCTGTTTTTT. Amino acid sequence: CASGLTGSNPAGELFF. This chain joins TRBV7-3 and TRBJ2-2; D is possibly TRBD2 (5 bases). CDR3 length equals 16 residues. Germline loops: CDR1 SGHTA, CDR2 FQGTGA.

In its sample, this clonotype was seen many times. The chain carries TRBV4-3 and TRBJ1-4, with D possibly TRBD1 on 6 matching bases. Trimming pared 1 base from V and 1 base from J, leaving 10 bases between. This CDR3 has 16 amino acids. Germline CDR1 is LGHNA and CDR2 is YSLEER. The CDR3 sequence: CASSQGGGLTNEKLFF. The CDR3 DNA follows: TGCGCCAGCAGCCAAGGCGGGGGGCTAACTAATGAAAAACTGTTTTTT.

This clonotype was counted many times. J is TRBJ1-2 and V is TRBV28; D is possibly TRBD1 (5 bases). Germline CDR1 is MDHEN and CDR2 is SYDVKM. CDR3 size: 12 residues. CDR3 in amino acids: CAAEGPYYGYTF. DNA for the CDR3: TGTGCGGCGGAGGGGCCATACTATGGCTACACCTTC.

This rearrangement joins TRBV9 to TRBJ2-5, with TRBD1 matching over 7 bases. Germline CDR1 SGDLS, CDR2 YYNGEE. This CDR3 has 13 amino acids. Trimming at V came to 0 bases and at J to 9 bases, leaving 5 bases not matched to a gene. The CDR3 region is CASSVEQGNPQYF. The CDR3 bases are TGTGCCAGCAGCGTAGAACAGGGGAACCCCCAGTACTTC. Full variable domain (rest looked up from reference TRBV9 and TRBJ2-5): DSGVTQTPKHLITATGQRVTLRCSPRSGDLSVYWYQQSLDQGLQFLIQYYNGEERAKGNILERFSAQQFPDLHSELNLSSLELGDSALYFCASSVEQGNPQYFGPGTRLLVL.

At least ten counts were recorded for this clonotype. CDR3: CASSSKAPISGLTGELFF. The CDR3, as DNA: TGTGCCAGCAGCTCCAAAGCTCCCATTTCAGGCTTGACCGGGGAGCTGTTTTTT. The chain carries TRBV3-1 and TRBJ2-2; D call uncertain. From germline, CDR1 is LGHDT and CDR2 YNNKEL (reference sequence). This CDR3 has 18 amino acids. With 5 bases removed from V and 5 bases from J, the gap between germline ends came to 24 bases. The variable domain in full, completed from reference TRBV3-1 and TRBJ2-2, reads DTAVSQTPKYLVTQMGNDKSIKCEQNLGHDTMYWYKQDSKKFLKIMFSYNNKELIINETVPNRFSPKSPDKAHLNLHINSLELGDSAVYFCASSSKAPISGLTGELFFGEGSRLTVL.

A few counts support this clonotype. This chain connects TRBV19 to TRBJ1-2; 7 bases align to TRBD1. From germline, CDR1 is LNHDA and CDR2 SQIVND (reference sequence). The J segment lost 4 bases and the V segment lost 4 bases, leaving 15 bases of the junction unmatched. This CDR3 region has 17 residues. CDR3 DNA sequence: TGTGCCAGTAGTACCGGGACAGCGAGACCTCTTGGCTATGGCTACACCTTC. Translated, it gives CASSTGTARPLGYGYTF.

About this clonotype itself: Since a much larger clone is just one base distant, this may be a read error. This chain connects TRBV27 to TRBJ2-7, with no clear D. Germline CDR1 reads MNHEY; CDR2 reads SMNVEV (reference sequence). The CDR3 consists of 13 residues. CDR3 nucleotide sequence: TGTACCAGCAGTTTATCTTACTCCTACGAGCAGTACTTC. Its protein product is CTSSLSYSYEQYF.